The 9 T cell receptor beta chains listed next were all sequenced from one sample in a study of identical twins. TCRdb called the 5' RACE reads again in MiXCR, with one record for every CDR3 protein. Of a few hundred thousand distinct CDR3 sequences in the sample, roughly a tenth are singletons; the top ten hold about a tenth. Material: memory T cells sorted from blood. The receptors here all came from a middle-aged man in good health.

Many counts were recorded for this clonotype. The DNA for the CDR3 is TGTGCCAGCAAGGTTGCTAGCGCACTTTTCACAGATACGCAGTATTTT. Translation gives CASKVASALFTDTQYF. This sequence joins TRBV27 and TRBJ2-3, with TRBD2 as a possible D gene (6 bases). Germline CDR1 and CDR2: MNHEY and SMNVEV (reference sequence). V was clipped by 7 bases and J by 2 bases, with 19 bases between them. The CDR3 runs 16 residues.

This clonotype was picked up a small number of times. As DNA, the CDR3 is TGTGCCAGCAGCTTAAGGCAAGGCCAGGGTTACGAGCAGTACTTC. Encoded protein: CASSLRQGQGYEQYF. The chain has TRBV7-2 and TRBJ2-7; maybe TRBD1 (5 bases). Germline V CDR1 and CDR2: SGHTA, FQGNSA. Trimming took 2 bases from V and 4 from J, leaving 15 bases between them. The CDR3 covers 15 residues.

Ten or more counts support this clonotype. The V and J genes are TRBV11-2 and TRBJ2-3; 7 nucleotides agree with TRBD1. Losses at the gene ends were 1 base for V and 4 bases for J; bases not matched to a gene: 2. Germline loops: CDR1 SGHAT, CDR2 FQNNGV. The CDR3 runs to 14 residues. In nucleotides, the CDR3 is TGTGCCAGCAGCTTAGTAGGGGGCCCAGATACGCAGTATTTT. Residues: CASSLVGGPDTQYF.

This clonotype appeared a few times. The rearrangement uses TRBV28 and TRBJ1-1; D is undetermined. Trimming took off 6 bases at V and 3 bases at J, with 14 bases between the two ends. The CDR3 has 14 amino acids. CDR1 and CDR2 from the germline V gene are MDHEN and SYDVKM. Here the CDR3 reads CASSEGSGHTEAFF. The DNA for the CDR3 is TGTGCCAGCAGCGAGGGATCTGGGCACACTGAAGCTTTCTTT.

The chain is built from TRBV5-1 and TRBJ2-1, with 12 nucleotides matching TRBD2. V dropped 0 bases and J dropped 8; count of bases not matched to a gene: 3. The germline gives CDR1 SGHRS, CDR2 YFSETQ. The CDR3 totals 15 residues. Here the CDR3 DNA reads TGCGCCAGCAGCTTGGAGACTAGCGGGAGCTATGAGCAGTTCTTC. Its translation: CASSLETSGSYEQFF.

The genes are TRBV18 and TRBJ1-2; maybe TRBD1 (6 bases). The CDR3 sequence is 15 residues long. V shed 1 base and J shed 3 bases, with 12 bases lying between them. In germline, CDR1 is KGHSH, CDR2 LQKENI. The CDR3 DNA reads TGTGCCAGCTCACCACGGATAGGGGGTGACTATGGCTACACCTTC. Its translation: CASSPRIGGDYGYTF.

The chain joins TRBV5-1 to TRBJ2-3, with 9 bases that match TRBD2. The CDR3 covers 19 residues. V trimming: 0 bases; J trimming: 2 bases; junction bases outside the gene matches: 13. Germline V gene sequence: CDR1 SGHRS, CDR2 YFSETQ. CDR3 amino acids: CASSLDPGPIAGDTDTQYF. CDR3 nucleotides: TGCGCCAGCAGCTTGGACCCAGGGCCTATAGCGGGAGACACAGATACGCAGTATTTT. Drawing the rest from reference TRBV5-1 and TRBJ2-3, the complete variable domain is KAGVTQTPRYLIKTRGQQVTLSCSPISGHRSVSWYQQTPGQGLQFLFEYFSETQRNKGNFPGRFSGRQFSNSRSEMNVSTLELGDSALYLCASSLDPGPIAGDTDTQYFGPGTRLTVL.

The chain uses TRBV20-1 and TRBJ1-2; D gene ambiguous. This CDR3 has 17 residues. V was pared by 0 bases and J by 6 bases, with 23 bases between. Germline values: CDR1 DFQATT, CDR2 SNEGSKA (reference sequence). The CDR3 is CSARDLLRTGIRDGYTF. The CDR3 nucleotides read TGCAGTGCTAGAGATCTTTTGCGGACGGGTATAAGGGATGGCTACACCTTC.

This rearrangement joins TRBV14 to TRBJ2-3; D might be TRBD2 (5 bases). V gave up 3 bases and J gave up 6 bases, with 16 bases separating them. The CDR3 sequence is 15 residues long. In germline, CDR1 is SGHDN, CDR2 FVKESK. The CDR3 DNA is TGTGCCAGCAGCCATCCCATACCCGAGGGTGATACGCAGTATTTT. This translates into CASSHPIPEGDTQYF. Full variable domain (missing parts from reference TRBV14 and TRBJ2-3): EAGVTQFPSHSVIEKGQTVTLRCDPISGHDNLYWYRRVMGKEIKFLLHFVKESKQDESGMPNNRFLAERTGGTYSTLKVQPAELEDSGVYFCASSHPIPEGDTQYFGPGTRLTVL.